This TCR beta chain stems from a study of human thymus T cells. Trimming removed 5 bases at V and 6 bases at J, with 14 bases between. In germline, CDR1 is SEHNR, CDR2 FQNEAQ (reference sequence). The CDR3 loop spans 14 amino acids. Repertoires were generated with immunoSEQ multiplex PCR, while TCRdb's copy carries only in-frame clones and drops some. The repertoire has some 120,000 clones, approximately 96% of them found once; the top ten carry less than 0.03%. Thymic tissue was derived from resections collected during corrective heart surgery. Having surgery to correct congenital heart defects, healthy Finnish infants acted as the donors.

Source material: thymus tissue. The TCR originated in a boy younger than two with a congenital heart defect but otherwise immunologically healthy. V gene TRBV7-9 combines with J gene TRBJ1-5, with D unclear. The CDR3 spells CASSQNGVGQPQHF. Here the CDR3 DNA reads TGTGCCAGCAGCCAAAACGGGGTTGGTCAGCCCCAGCATTTT.